This T cell receptor (beta chain) is drawn from a study of blood T cells in healthy people across ages. With a J-beta primer mix and a sample-barcoded 5' primer, a second PCR ran about 6 to 11 cycles. The study obtained at least 3 million CDR3-containing paired-end reads from every sample. One entry per CDR3 protein, called by TCRdb with MiXCR from the 5' RACE reads. The sample includes around 1.5 million distinct CDR3 sequences, about 40% of them seen just once. Donors gave around 9.3 milliliters of peripheral blood apiece. Only a few counts were recorded for this clonotype. Its target is not known. Study-level points and caveats: When one million T cells were used, diversity estimates were thought to be underestimates.

Per the germline V gene, CDR1 is LGHDT and CDR2 is YNNKEL (reference sequence). The V gene lost 4 bases and the J gene lost 4 bases, with 11 bases spanning the gap. The CDR3 extends over 14 amino acids. The chain links TRBV3-1 to TRBJ2-4; maybe TRBD2 (6 bases). The sequenced sample was blood. The receptor comes from a woman between 18 and 29 years old in good health. The CDR3 loop is CASSPTGGKNIQYF. DNA of the CDR3: TGTGCCAGCAGCCCCACAGGAGGGAAAAACATTCAGTACTTC.